The 17 T cell receptor beta chains below all came from one sample that was sequenced in a study of blood T cell repertoires in COVID-19. Assay used: immunoSEQ multiplex PCR; TCRdb lists only in-frame clones, some missing. The sample records 80,000 or so clones, 82% being singletons. Sequenced material: peripheral blood. The origin of the receptors is a man older than 75 with acute or convalescent COVID-19.

The chain is built from TRBV3-1 (or the pseudogene TRBV3-2) and TRBJ1-4; no definite D call. CDR1 and CDR2 (germline): LGHDT, YNNKEL (reference sequence). CDR3 length equals 15 residues. The V gene lost 4 bases and the J gene lost 0 bases, with 9 bases spanning the gap. The CDR3 region has the DNA TGTGCCAGCAGCCTAGACACGGCAACTAATGAAAAACTGTTTTTT. This codes for CASSLDTATNEKLFF.

The V and J genes are TRBV5-1 and TRBJ2-4, with 7 bases aligning to TRBD2. This CDR3 is 15 amino acids long. V trimming: 4 bases; J trimming: 0 bases; junction bases outside the gene matches: 4. From germline, CDR1 is SGHRS and CDR2 YFSETQ. The CDR3 coding sequence is TGCGCCAGCAGCGAGGCGGGGGTAGCCAAAAACATTCAGTACTTC. Translated: CASSEAGVAKNIQYF. The full variable domain, rest sourced from reference TRBV5-1 and TRBJ2-4, is KAGVTQTPRYLIKTRGQQVTLSCSPISGHRSVSWYQQTPGQGLQFLFEYFSETQRNKGNFPGRFSGRQFSNSRSEMNVSTLELGDSALYLCASSEAGVAKNIQYFGAGTRLSVL.

The chain carries TRBV5-1 and TRBJ1-2; 10 bases are a match to TRBD1. The CDR3 runs to 14 residues. V was clipped by 4 bases and J by 4 bases; unmatched bases: 4. Germline V lookup: CDR1 SGHRS, CDR2 YFSETQ. The CDR3 protein is CASSVGQGGYGYTF. The CDR3 DNA reads TGCGCCAGCAGCGTCGGACAGGGGGGCTATGGCTACACCTTC.

The chain carries TRBV5-1 and TRBJ1-2; TRBD1 matches 7 bases. Losses at the gene ends were 1 base for V and 6 bases for J; bases not matched to a gene: 6. The CDR3 covers 14 residues. CDR1 and CDR2 from the germline V gene are SGHRS and YFSETQ. The CDR3 loop is CASSLSDRVHGYTF. In nucleotides, the CDR3 is TGCGCCAGCAGCTTGTCCGACAGGGTACATGGCTACACCTTC.

This clone was detected only once. This chain joins TRBV3-1 (or the pseudogene TRBV3-2) and TRBJ2-7; 10 bases fit TRBD1. The V gene end was trimmed by 0 bases and the J gene end by 4 bases; junction bases not matched to a gene: 3. The CDR3 is 15 residues long. CDR1 LGHDT and CDR2 YNNKEL come from the germline V gene (reference sequence). The CDR3 loop reads CASSQEGTGAYEQYF. The DNA of the CDR3 is TGTGCCAGCAGCCAAGAGGGGACAGGGGCTTACGAGCAGTACTTC.

This clone was recorded once. The rearrangement links TRBV7-9 to TRBJ1-1; 8 bases match TRBD1. V dropped 7 bases and J dropped 6; count of bases not matched to a gene: 10. This CDR3 has 14 residues. CDR1 and CDR2 from the germline V gene are SEHNR and FQNEAQ (reference sequence). The CDR3 sequence: CASTPSGTGPEAFF. In DNA, the CDR3 is TGTGCCAGCACCCCCTCTGGGACAGGTCCTGAAGCTTTCTTT. Based on the CDR3 plus reference TRBV7-9 and TRBJ1-1, the full variable domain is DTGVSQNPRHKITKRGQNVTFRCDPISEHNRLYWYRQTLGQGPEFLTYFQNEAQLEKSRLLSDRFSAERPKGSFSTLEIQRTEQGDSAMYLCASTPSGTGPEAFFGQGTRLTVV.

This clone appeared once. The CDR3 DNA follows: TGTGCCAGCAGTGAGAGGGGGGGGTACTATGGCTACACCTTC. Encoded protein: CASSERGGYYGYTF. The chain couples TRBV2 to TRBJ1-2, with D perhaps matching TRBD1 (6 bases). The ends were cut back, 3 bases at V and 3 bases at J, with 11 bases in the middle. The CDR3 consists of 14 residues. From germline, CDR1 is SNHLY and CDR2 FYNNEI.

V and J are TRBV27 and TRBJ2-6; no firm D call. Between the trimmed V and J ends, which lost 2 bases and 0 bases, there was a span of 14 bases. The CDR3 has 18 amino acids. Germline assignment: CDR1 MNHEY and CDR2 SMNVEV (reference sequence). CDR3 sequence reads: CASSLALSRTSGANVLTF. The CDR3 DNA reads as TGTGCCAGCAGTTTAGCCCTTAGCAGAACCTCTGGGGCCAACGTCCTGACTTTC.

V usage is TRBV7-3 and J usage is TRBJ2-1; TRBD2 might be the D (7 bases). This CDR3 is built from 16 residues. The V and J ends lost 5 bases and 2 bases respectively, with 16 bases between them. CDR1 and CDR2 (germline): SGHTA, FQGTGA. The CDR3: CASSAGAGAAYNEQFF. CDR3 nucleotides: TGTGCCAGCAGCGCCGGGGCGGGGGCCGCCTACAATGAGCAGTTCTTC.

This chain connects TRBV9 to TRBJ2-1; TRBD2 matches at 13 bases. This CDR3 has 19 amino acids. CDR1 and CDR2 from the germline V gene are SGDLS and YYNGEE. V lost 2 bases to trimming and J lost 5 bases; unmatched junction nucleotides: 13. The CDR3 region has the DNA TGTGCCAGCAGCGTGACAGGACTAGCGGGGGACCTGACCGACAATGAGCAGTTCTTC. As protein: CASSVTGLAGDLTDNEQFF.

This clone was recorded once. The chain carries TRBV7-6 and TRBJ1-5, with D possibly being TRBD1 (5 bases). Trimming shortened V by 1 base and J by 9 bases, and 22 bases separated the two germline ends. The CDR3 length is 17 residues. Germline lookup yields CDR1 SGHVS and CDR2 FNYEAQ. The CDR3 region is CASSLVGGTRAGVPQHF. The DNA of the CDR3 is TGTGCCAGCAGCTTAGTCGGGGGGACGCGGGCCGGGGTGCCCCAGCATTTT.

This chain uses TRBV3-1 (or the pseudogene TRBV3-2) with TRBJ2-2; 8 nucleotides match TRBD1. V shed 4 bases, J shed 3 bases, and the junction held 4 bases outside the gene matches. The CDR3 runs 15 residues. Germline CDR1 and CDR2: LGHDT and YNNKEL (reference sequence). The CDR3 region is CASSRRGRDTGELFF. As DNA, the CDR3 is TGTGCCAGCAGCCGCAGGGGGCGCGACACCGGGGAGCTGTTTTTT.

The chain has TRBV2 and TRBJ1-6; TRBD1 agrees at 8 bases. In germline, CDR1 is SNHLY, CDR2 FYNNEI. The CDR3 has 14 amino acids. Germline trimming cut 6 bases from V and 9 bases from J; bases unmatched to any gene: 7. Here the CDR3 reads CASRVGQGSSPLHF. The CDR3 DNA reads TGTGCCAGCAGGGTTGGACAGGGAAGTTCACCCCTCCACTTT. The variable domain in full, completed from reference TRBV2 and TRBJ1-6, reads EPEVTQTPSHQVTQMGQEVILRCVPISNHLYFYWYRQILGQKVEFLVSFYNNEISEKSEIFDDQFSVERPDGSNFTLKIRSTKLEDSAMYFCASRVGQGSSPLHFGNGTRLTVT.

The gene calls are TRBV10-3 and TRBJ2-1, with D unresolved. The CDR3 spans 11 residues. The ends were cut back, 4 bases at V and 7 bases at J, with 5 bases in the middle. Germline loops: CDR1 ENHRY, CDR2 SYGVKD. The CDR3 sequence is CAISVENEQFF. For the CDR3, the DNA is TGTGCCATCAGTGTCGAGAATGAGCAGTTCTTC.

This chain connects TRBV12-5 to TRBJ2-2; possible D gene TRBD2, 5 bases. In germline, CDR1 is LGHNT, CDR2 FRNRAP. V lost 3 bases and J lost 0, with 11 bases in between. The CDR3 length is 16 residues. The CDR3 spells CASGFRRGTNTGELFF. CDR3 in DNA: TGTGCTAGTGGTTTTCGACGGGGTACGAACACCGGGGAGCTGTTTTTT.

The chain couples TRBV29-1 to TRBJ1-4; D gene unclear. CDR1 is SQVTM and CDR2 is ANQGSEA in the germline V gene. V was pared by 5 bases and J by 4 bases, with 11 bases between. The CDR3 extends over 13 amino acids. As DNA, the CDR3 is TGCAGCGTTAGACCAGGAGGTAATGAAAAACTGTTTTTT. It translates to CSVRPGGNEKLFF.

This rearrangement joins TRBV12-3 or TRBV12-4 to TRBJ2-2; unclear D gene. The V end lost 5 bases, the J end lost 5 bases, and 9 bases lay between the germline ends. The CDR3 is 13 amino acids. The CDR3 coding sequence is TGTGCCAGCAGTGTCCAGGCTACCGGGGAGCTGTTTTTT. This codes for CASSVQATGELFF.